What follows are 2 T cell receptor beta chains derived from one specimen sequenced in a study of cytomegalovirus exposure and HLA in healthy donors. The study ran its PCR with 60 Vbeta and 13 Jbeta primers. The data were produced by immunoSEQ multiplex PCR, yet TCRdb's version contains in-frame clones alone and is incomplete. The table shows around 110,000 clones, with around 60% occurring only once. Sequencing was performed on PBMCs. These receptors came from a woman between 35 and 50 years old in good health and CMV-seropositive.

This chain joins TRBV4-1 and TRBJ2-7, with 9 nucleotides matching TRBD2. Germline assignment: CDR1 MGHRA and CDR2 YSYEKL. The CDR3 length is 15 residues. The V segment lost 2 bases and the J segment 2 bases; nucleotides outside the gene matches: 4. This CDR3 is CASSQLAGGTYEQYF. CDR3 nucleotide sequence: TGCGCCAGCAGCCAACTGGCGGGAGGGACCTACGAGCAGTACTTC.

This clone appeared a single time. The chain combines TRBV5-1 with TRBJ2-5; maybe TRBD1 (5 bases). The CDR3 spans 14 residues. Germline lookup yields CDR1 SGHRS and CDR2 YFSETQ. V dropped 3 bases and J dropped 5 bases, with 14 bases sitting between them. CDR3 amino acids: CASSSLTVPETQYF. In DNA, the CDR3 is TGCGCCAGCAGCTCGTTGACAGTTCCGGAGACCCAGTACTTC.